This T cell receptor beta chain was documented in a study of tumor T cells in aggressive B-cell lymphoma. TCRdb keeps only in-frame clones here, not all; method: immunoSEQ multiplex PCR. The data show 2,500 to 3,000 clones, with roughly nine tenths seen just once and under 3% held by the top ten. This clone appeared a single time. The CDR3 runs to 16 residues. The germline gives CDR1 SGHRS, CDR2 YFSETQ. V was cut by 0 bases and J by 6 bases, with 18 bases left in between. The chain recombines TRBV5-1 with TRBJ1-2, with D possibly matching TRBD1 (5 bases). Sequences were obtained from tumor tissue. The receptor was derived from an adult with diffuse large B cell lymphoma. This chain's CDR3 is CASSLVGGVVTDGYTF. CDR3 nucleotides: TGCGCCAGCAGCTTGGTAGGAGGGGTGGTAACAGATGGCTACACCTTC.